This is a list of T cell receptor beta chains from one sample in a study of blood T cell repertoires in COVID-19. Here immunoSEQ multiplex PCR was the method, and the copy in TCRdb shows in-frame clones only, minus some. Of roughly 340,000 clones listed, around 87% are singletons. The sample consisted of PBMCs or T cells enriched from blood (not recorded which). These receptor sequences come from a man aged 35 to 55 in a cohort exposed to, infected with or recovered from COVID-19 (not recorded which). CDR3s include the opening cysteine and the closing phenylalanine or tryptophan. A D gene is named only where the DNA matches it firmly. Only some rows state a clone size, as once, few, many or a class for expanded clones.

16	NA	TRBV28	TRBJ2-5	NA	TGTGCCAGCAGTTTACAGCGGGACAGGCCGCAAGCGACCCAGTACTTC	CASSLQRDRPQATQYF
14	NA	TRBV28	TRBJ1-3	NA	TGTGCCAGCAGTCCCGGACAGAATGGAAACACCATATATTTT	CASSPGQNGNTIYF
17	once	TRBV19	TRBJ2-1	TRBD2	TGTGCCAGTAGTTCTCCGGGACTAGCGACTATATACAATGAGCAGTTCTTC	CASSSPGLATIYNEQFF
16	NA	TRBV19	TRBJ1-3	NA	TGTGCCAGTAGTATAATTACGGGAATCTCTGGAAACACCATATATTTT	CASSIITGISGNTIYF
13	NA	TRBV28	TRBJ1-6	TRBD1	TGTGCCAGCAGTCGGCAGGGGGATTCACCCCTCCACTTT	CASSRQGDSPLHF
15	NA	TRBV10-1	TRBJ2-1	NA	TGCGCCAGCAGTGACGGCGGGGCCACCTACAATGAGCAGTTCTTC	CASSDGGATYNEQFF
15	NA	TRBV7-9	TRBJ1-4	NA	TGTGCCAGCAGCTCCCCGGGACTGCTGAATGAAAAACTGTTTTTT	CASSSPGLLNEKLFF
15	NA	TRBV20-1	TRBJ2-5	TRBD2	TGCAGTGCTAGTACTAGCGGGAGCCCCCAAGAGACCCAGTACTTC	CSASTSGSPQETQYF
14	NA	TRBV27	TRBJ2-7	TRBD1	TGTGCCAGCAGTTGGGGGACAGGAGTCTACGAGCAGTACTTC	CASSWGTGVYEQYF
14	NA	TRBV28	TRBJ1-5	TRBD1	TGTGCCAGCAGCGGACAGGGGAAGTGGCAGCCCCAGCATTTT	CASSGQGKWQPQHF